The 20 T cell receptor beta chains in this list originate from one sample, sequenced in a study of vaccination effects on CD4 cells after COVID-19. Antigen-specific CD4+ T cells were first expanded with viral peptide pools by the ViraFEST assay and only then sequenced. Having been cultured for 10 days, the cells underwent CD4+ T cell isolation. By PCR, the person was confirmed to have had SARS-CoV-2 infection between March and December 2020. TCRdb keeps only in-frame clones here, not all; method: immunoSEQ multiplex PCR. The sample lists more than 35,000 clones, 55% to 75% occurring once. Their recognized antigens are unknown. Sequencing was performed on CD4+ T cells from PBMCs cultured with HCoV-NL63 spike peptides, taken before COVID-19 vaccination. Receptor source: a human donor who had a prior SARS-CoV-2 infection.

The V call is TRBV5-1, the J call TRBJ1-5, with 7 bases aligning to TRBD1. Germline assignment: CDR1 SGHRS and CDR2 YFSETQ. The CDR3 sequence is 14 residues long. With 7 bases clipped from V and 5 bases from J, the junction kept 9 bases outside the gene matches. The CDR3 sequence: CASSTGAGDQPQHF. The CDR3, as DNA: TGCGCCAGCTCTACAGGGGCAGGGGATCAGCCCCAGCATTTT. Looking up the rest from reference TRBV5-1 and TRBJ1-5 gives the full variable domain: KAGVTQTPRYLIKTRGQQVTLSCSPISGHRSVSWYQQTPGQGLQFLFEYFSETQRNKGNFPGRFSGRQFSNSRSEMNVSTLELGDSALYLCASSTGAGDQPQHFGDGTRLSIL.

The V gene is TRBV5-1, the J gene TRBJ1-2; 9 nucleotides match TRBD1. The CDR3 totals 13 residues. Germline V gene data show CDR1 as SGHRS and CDR2 as YFSETQ. V dropped 4 bases and J dropped 6; count of bases not matched to a gene: 4. CDR3 sequence reads: CASSLGTGNGYTF. CDR3 in DNA: TGCGCCAGCAGCCTCGGGACAGGGAATGGCTACACCTTC.

This clone was seen once. The V and J genes are TRBV11-3 and TRBJ2-3, with D unclear. From germline, CDR1 is SGHNT and CDR2 YENEEA. The CDR3 length is 13 residues. V was shortened by 0 bases and J by 2 bases, with 3 bases between the two germline ends. The CDR3 loop reads CASSLELTDTQYF. The CDR3 DNA is TGTGCCAGCAGCTTAGAACTCACAGATACGCAGTATTTT.

The V call is TRBV19, the J call TRBJ2-5, with 10 bases aligning to TRBD1. The germline V gene has CDR1 LNHDA and CDR2 SQIVND (reference sequence). The CDR3 contains 14 residues. V dropped 8 bases and J dropped 6; count of bases not matched to a gene: 9. The CDR3 protein is CASGETGGAKTQYF. CDR3 coding DNA: TGTGCCAGTGGAGAGACAGGGGGCGCGAAGACCCAGTACTTC.

The chain is built from TRBV9 and TRBJ1-2; D remains ambiguous. The CDR3 length is 14 residues. V was pared by 0 bases and J by 2 bases, with 8 bases between. Germline V gene sequence: CDR1 SGDLS, CDR2 YYNGEE. CDR3 residues: CASSVGSQNYGYTF. CDR3 nucleotide sequence: TGTGCCAGCAGCGTAGGGTCCCAAAACTATGGCTACACCTTC.

This clone showed up just a few times. The V gene is TRBV3-1 (or the pseudogene TRBV3-2), the J gene TRBJ1-3, with D uncertain. Trimming cost V 4 bases and J 0 bases, with 7 bases left between them. Per germline, CDR1 LGHDT and CDR2 YNNKEL (reference sequence). The CDR3 length is 14 residues. DNA for the CDR3: TGTGCCAGCAGCCTATGGACCTCTGGAAACACCATATATTTT. This gives the protein CASSLWTSGNTIYF.

The chain has TRBV3-1 (or the pseudogene TRBV3-2) and TRBJ2-7; D is unclear. CDR1 and CDR2 from the germline V gene are LGHDT and YNNKEL (reference sequence). The CDR3 runs 14 residues. V was pared by 0 bases and J by 2 bases, with 8 bases between. The CDR3 coding sequence is TGTGCCAGCAGCCAAGACCACGCGACCTACGAGCAGTACTTC. Protein sequence: CASSQDHATYEQYF.

The genes are TRBV12-3 or TRBV12-4 and TRBJ1-2, with D perhaps TRBD1 (5 bases). The V end lost 4 bases, the J end lost 4 bases, and 7 bases lay between the germline ends. This CDR3 spans 12 amino acids. CDR3 coding DNA: TGTGCCAGCAGTTCCCAGGGCTATGGCTACACCTTC. It encodes CASSSQGYGYTF.

V is TRBV7-9 and J is TRBJ2-1, with no clear D. The CDR3 is 13 residues long. Germline CDR1 SEHNR, CDR2 FQNEAQ (reference sequence). The V gene lost 4 bases and the J gene lost 15 bases, with 19 bases spanning the gap. The CDR3 loop reads CASSSTIGKVPFF. The CDR3, as DNA: TGTGCCAGCAGCTCCACCATTGGTAAGGTCCCGTTCTTC. Combining the CDR3 with reference TRBV7-9 and TRBJ2-1 gives the whole variable domain DTGVSQNPRHKITKRGQNVTFRCDPISEHNRLYWYRQTLGQGPEFLTYFQNEAQLEKSRLLSDRFSAERPKGSFSTLEIQRTEQGDSAMYLCASSSTIGKVPFFGPGTRLTVL.

The rearrangement joins TRBV5-1 to TRBJ2-3, with D possibly TRBD1 on 5 matching bases. Germline V CDR1 and CDR2: SGHRS, YFSETQ. Trimming cost V 2 bases and J 4 bases, with 14 bases left between them. This CDR3 has 15 amino acids. As DNA, the CDR3 is TGCGCCAGCAGCTTTGCCGGCCAGGGATCAGATACGCAGTATTTT. Protein sequence: CASSFAGQGSDTQYF. The full variable domain, rest sourced from reference TRBV5-1 and TRBJ2-3, is KAGVTQTPRYLIKTRGQQVTLSCSPISGHRSVSWYQQTPGQGLQFLFEYFSETQRNKGNFPGRFSGRQFSNSRSEMNVSTLELGDSALYLCASSFAGQGSDTQYFGPGTRLTVL.

The V call is TRBV15, the J call TRBJ2-2, with 7 nucleotides matching TRBD1. Germline assignment: CDR1 LNHNV and CDR2 YYDKDF (reference sequence). The CDR3 runs 18 residues. V lost 0 bases, J lost 3 bases, and 10 bases stayed unmatched. The CDR3 DNA sequence: TGTGCCACCAGCAGAGACTCTCCTCGGGACAGCGACACCGGGGAGCTGTTTTTT. It specifies CATSRDSPRDSDTGELFF.

The V call is TRBV12-3 or TRBV12-4, the J call TRBJ2-5, with 10 positions matching TRBD1. The CDR3 has 13 amino acids. V gave up 6 bases and J gave up 5 bases; unmatched junction bases: 3. The CDR3 is CASRGTGVETQYF. CDR3 DNA sequence: TGTGCCAGCAGGGGGACAGGGGTGGAGACCCAGTACTTC.

The genes are TRBV30 and TRBJ1-5; TRBD1 aligns across 7 bases. V lost 4 bases, J lost 2 bases, and 2 bases stayed unmatched. The CDR3 spans 13 residues. Germline CDR1 GTSNPN, CDR2 SVGIG (reference sequence). The CDR3 sequence: CAWNGQGNQPQHF. CDR3 DNA sequence: TGTGCCTGGAACGGACAGGGCAATCAGCCCCAGCATTTT.

This chain uses TRBV10-3 with TRBJ2-7; TRBD2 aligns across 10 bases. Germline CDR1 reads ENHRY; CDR2 reads SYGVKD. Unmatched junction bases numbered 5, after V lost 0 bases and J lost 3 bases. The CDR3 is 16 residues long. CDR3 nucleotide sequence: TGTGCCATCAGTGAGTCTCTAGCGGGGGCGAACTACGAGCAGTACTTC. Protein product: CAISESLAGANYEQYF.

The chain links TRBV14 to TRBJ2-5; a weak D match, TRBD1 (5 bases). The germline CDR1 and CDR2 sequences are SGHDN and FVKESK. V lost 5 bases, J lost 5 bases, and 9 bases lay in between. This CDR3 is 12 amino acids long. CDR3 region: CASSANRETQYF. CDR3 sequence (DNA): TGTGCCAGCAGCGCGAACAGGGAGACCCAGTACTTC.

The J gene is TRBJ1-1, the V gene TRBV18; 7 positions match TRBD1. Germline V lookup: CDR1 KGHSH, CDR2 LQKENI. The CDR3 length is 13 residues. The ends lost 6 bases at V and 1 base at J; junction bases unmatched: 2. DNA of the CDR3: TGTGCCAGCTCGGGACAGCGGAACACTGAAGCTTTCTTT. It encodes CASSGQRNTEAFF.

J is TRBJ2-7 and V is TRBV18; D is possibly TRBD1 or TRBD2 (5 bases each). The CDR3 length is 14 residues. V lost 5 bases to trimming and J lost 5 bases, with 16 bases between them. Looked up from germline, CDR1 is KGHSH and CDR2 is LQKENI. In nucleotides, the CDR3 is TGTGCCAGCTCAGTCCAGGCAGGGAGCCACGAGCAGTACTTC. Translating it yields CASSVQAGSHEQYF. The full variable domain, its missing parts supplied by reference TRBV18 and TRBJ2-7, is NAGVMQNPRHLVRRRGQEARLRCSPMKGHSHVYWYRQLPEEGLKFMVYLQKENIIDESGMPKERFSAEFPKEGPSILRIQQVVRGDSAAYFCASSVQAGSHEQYFGPGTRLTVT.

This clone turned up a few times. The chain has TRBV7-9 and TRBJ2-5, with D tentatively TRBD1 (5 bases). The CDR3 extends over 14 amino acids. Germline CDR1 SEHNR, CDR2 FQNEAQ (reference sequence). Trimming took 2 bases from V and 3 from J, leaving 10 bases between them. CDR3 sequence reads: CASSLTAGKETQYF. CDR3 DNA sequence: TGTGCCAGCAGCTTAACAGCAGGGAAAGAGACCCAGTACTTC.

The chain couples TRBV20-1 to TRBJ2-5; weak D call: TRBD2 (5 bases). From germline, CDR1 is DFQATT and CDR2 SNEGSKA (reference sequence). V was pared by 3 bases and J by 4 bases, with 9 bases between. The CDR3 length is 12 residues. The CDR3 bases are TGCAGTGCTAGTGACGAGGGAGAGACCCAGTACTTC. Translation: CSASDEGETQYF.

V and J are TRBV4-2 and TRBJ2-3; no reliable D call. Germline CDR1 is LGHNA and CDR2 is YNFKEQ. The CDR3 contains 16 residues. Trimming took off 1 base at V and 0 bases at J, with 11 bases between the two ends. CDR3 amino acids: CASSQGRRPSTDTQYF. Written as DNA, the CDR3 is TGTGCCAGCAGCCAAGGACGCCGGCCGAGCACAGATACGCAGTATTTT.